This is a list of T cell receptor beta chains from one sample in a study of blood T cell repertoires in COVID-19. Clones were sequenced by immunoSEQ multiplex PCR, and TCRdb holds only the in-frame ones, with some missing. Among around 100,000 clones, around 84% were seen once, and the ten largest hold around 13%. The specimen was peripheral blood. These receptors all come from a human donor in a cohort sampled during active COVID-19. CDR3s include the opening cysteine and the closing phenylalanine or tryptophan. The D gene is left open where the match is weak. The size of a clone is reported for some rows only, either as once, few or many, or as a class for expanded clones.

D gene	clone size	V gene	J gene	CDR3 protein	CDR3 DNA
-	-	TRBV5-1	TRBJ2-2	CASSRTDANTGELFF	TGCGCCAGCAGCCGGACAGACGCGAACACCGGGGAGCTGTTTTTT
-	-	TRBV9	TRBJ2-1	CASSPYGAYNEQFF	TGTGCCAGCAGCCCGTACGGGGCCTACAATGAGCAGTTCTTC
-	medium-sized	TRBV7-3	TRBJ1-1	CASSLEGRGNTEAFF	TGTGCCAGCAGCTTAGAGGGGAGGGGGAACACTGAAGCTTTCTTT
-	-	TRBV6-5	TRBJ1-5	CASTNLREGDQPQHF	TGTGCCAGCACTAACCTAAGGGAGGGCGATCAGCCCCAGCATTTT
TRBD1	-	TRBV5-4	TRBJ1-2	CASSLEGDRQSLF	TGTGCCAGCAGCTTGGAGGGGGACAGACAGTCCCTCTTC
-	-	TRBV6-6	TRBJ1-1	CASSYERRGNTEAFF	TGTGCCAGCAGTTACGAAAGGAGGGGGAACACTGAAGCTTTCTTT
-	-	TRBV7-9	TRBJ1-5	CASSLGSLEQPQHF	TGTGCCAGCAGCTTAGGGTCCCTGGAGCAGCCCCAGCATTTT
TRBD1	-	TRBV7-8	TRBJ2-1	CASSARGQGNNEQFF	TGTGCCAGCAGCGCACGGGGACAGGGGAACAATGAGCAGTTCTTC
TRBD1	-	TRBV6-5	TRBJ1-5	CASARRWDSTAQHF	TGTGCCAGCGCTCGTCGCTGGGACAGCACGGCCCAGCATTTT
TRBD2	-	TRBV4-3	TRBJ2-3	CASSQGGSGLPTDTQYF	TGCGCCAGCAGCCAAGGGGGGTCGGGACTACCAACCGATACGCAGTATTTT
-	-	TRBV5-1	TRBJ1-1	CASQESAGEAFF	TGCGCCAGCCAAGAATCGGCGGGGGAAGCTTTCTTT
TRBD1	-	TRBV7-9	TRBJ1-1	CASSFDRGDTEAFF	TGTGCCAGCAGCTTCGACAGGGGGGACACTGAAGCTTTCTTT
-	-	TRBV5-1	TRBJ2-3	CASSLLARSADTQYF	TGCGCCAGCAGCTTGTTAGCTAGGTCCGCAGATACGCAGTATTTT
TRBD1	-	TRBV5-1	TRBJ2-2	CASSLVTGWPGELFF	TGCGCCAGCAGCTTGGTGACAGGGTGGCCCGGGGAGCTGTTTTTT
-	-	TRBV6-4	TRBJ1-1	CASRQGEEAFF	TGTGCCAGCCGCCAAGGGGAGGAGGCTTTCTTT
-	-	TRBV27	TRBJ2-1	CVSGGLAFYNEQFF	TGTGTCTCCGGGGGGCTAGCCTTCTACAATGAGCAGTTCTTC
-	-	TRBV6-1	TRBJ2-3	CASSDGPGDTQYF	TGTGCCAGCAGTGATGGGCCAGGGGATACGCAGTATTTT
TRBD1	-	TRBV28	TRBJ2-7	CASSPGGVIGLEQYF	TGTGCCAGCAGTCCAGGGGGCGTGATAGGGCTCGAGCAGTACTTC
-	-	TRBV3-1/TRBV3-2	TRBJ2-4	CASSQTMGLDKNIQYF	TGTGCCAGCAGCCAAACTATGGGGCTAGACAAAAACATTCAGTACTTC
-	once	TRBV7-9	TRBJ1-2	CASSLHLGSNYGYTF	TGTGCCAGCAGTTTGCACCTTGGGAGTAACTATGGCTACACCTTC
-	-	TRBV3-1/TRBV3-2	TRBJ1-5	CASSQSRGSNQPQHF	TGTGCCAGCAGCCAAAGTAGGGGTAGCAATCAGCCCCAGCATTTT
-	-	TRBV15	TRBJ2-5	CATSRSNYETQYF	TGTGCCACCAGCAGAAGTAACTACGAGACCCAGTACTTC
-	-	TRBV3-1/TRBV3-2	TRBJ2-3	CASSPGDIDTQYF	TGTGCCAGCAGCCCAGGGGACATAGATACGCAGTATTTT
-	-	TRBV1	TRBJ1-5	CTSSQGTGGDQPQHF	TGCACCAGCAGCCAGGGGACAGGGGGGGATCAGCCCCAGCATTTT
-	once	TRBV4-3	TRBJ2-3	CASSQDWDPSGWNTDTQYF	TGCGCCAGCAGCCAAGATTGGGACCCGAGCGGGTGGAATACAGATACGCAGTATTTT
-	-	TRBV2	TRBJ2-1	CASSGGSSYNEQFF	TGTGCCAGCAGTGGAGGAAGCTCCTACAATGAGCAGTTCTTC
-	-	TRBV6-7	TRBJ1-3	CASSYRGGNTIYF	TGTGCCAGCAGTTACAGGGGGGGAAACACCATATATTTT
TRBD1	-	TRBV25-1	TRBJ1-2	CASSGSRTGWNYGYTF	TGTGCCAGCAGTGGAAGTCGGACAGGGTGGAACTATGGCTACACCTTC
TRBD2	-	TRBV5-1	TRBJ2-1	CASSFQLSGGLSEQFF	TGCGCCAGCTCCTTTCAACTCAGCGGGGGTTTGAGTGAGCAGTTCTTC
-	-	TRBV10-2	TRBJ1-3	CASRQTGGKGNTIYF	TGCGCCAGCAGGCAAACTGGGGGCAAAGGAAACACCATATATTTT